This T cell receptor (beta chain) stems from a study of cytomegalovirus exposure and HLA in healthy donors. Study-wide findings and caveats: Roughly uniform sequencing depth across donors was assumed, possibly incorrectly.

Trimming cost V 1 base and J 5 bases, with 12 bases left between them. CDR1 is SGHVS, CDR2 FQNEAQ, per germline. The CDR3 totals 14 residues. The PCR used 60 Vbeta and 13 Jbeta primers. Data came from immunoSEQ multiplex PCR; TCRdb stores just in-frame clones and leaves some out. This table holds about 50,000 clones, 77% found once. A note on this clone: Antigen: not known.

Sequencing was performed on PBMCs. This chain connects TRBV7-8 to TRBJ2-7; weak D call: TRBD1 (5 bases). The clonotype comes from a woman between 35 and 50 years old in good health and CMV-seropositive. The CDR3 spells CASSLVVGVNEQYF. CDR3 bases: TGTGCCAGCAGCTTAGTTGTAGGGGTCAACGAGCAGTACTTC.